This TCR beta chain stems from a study of CD8+CD57+ T cells in acquired aplastic anemia. Genomic DNA served as template for TCR beta VDJ and CDR3 profiling. Each CDR3 protein is one row after TCRdb ran MiXCR on the reads. This repertoire shows about 250,000 distinct CDR3 sequences, approximately 45% found once; its top ten account for approximately 7.8%. The sequenced patients had an expansion of CD8+CD57+ cells seen by flow cytometry. This CDR3 contains 15 residues. J was trimmed by 3 bases and V by 6 bases; bases with no gene match: 10. The clonotype was recovered from a human donor with aplastic anemia. What was sequenced was sorted CD4+, CD8+, or CD8+CD57+ T cells (not recorded which) from PBMCs. V gene TRBV12-3 or TRBV12-4 combines with J gene TRBJ2-5; TRBD1 agrees at 7 bases. The CDR3 DNA reads TGTGCCAGCAGCGTATCAGGGACAGAGAAAGAGACCCAGTACTTC. Translation: CASSVSGTEKETQYF.